A selection of T cell receptor beta chains follows, all from one sample in a study of blood T cell repertoires in COVID-19. Repertoires were generated with immunoSEQ multiplex PCR, while TCRdb's copy carries only in-frame clones and drops some. The table includes some 77,000 clones, roughly 76% detected once. The sample consisted of peripheral blood. The source is a woman in her 70s with acute or convalescent COVID-19. CDR3s leave out the opening cysteine and the closing phenylalanine or tryptophan.

cdr3_length: 14; v_call: TRBV7-8; j_call: TRBJ2-7; cdr3_aa: ASSLVVASGTGEQY
cdr3_length: 12; v_call: TRBV28; j_call: TRBJ1-5; cdr3_aa: ASRTTGLNQPQH
cdr3_length: 11; v_call: TRBV28; j_call: TRBJ1-2; cdr3_aa: ASRLDRGKGYT
cdr3_length: 12; v_call: TRBV10-3; j_call: TRBJ2-3; cdr3_aa: ATGRGGSTDTQY
cdr3_length: 14; v_call: TRBV18; j_call: TRBJ1-5; cdr3_aa: ASSPKSLRGNQPQH
cdr3_length: 13; v_call: TRBV6-4; j_call: TRBJ1-1; cdr3_aa: ASSDLPRRGTEAF
cdr3_length: 13; v_call: TRBV7-8; j_call: TRBJ2-2; cdr3_aa: ASSFDRGRAGELF
cdr3_length: 13; v_call: TRBV7-8; j_call: TRBJ1-6; cdr3_aa: ASSSRGGVNSPLH
cdr3_length: 14; v_call: TRBV11-1; j_call: TRBJ2-3; cdr3_aa: ASSLGAGAPTDTQY
cdr3_length: 14; v_call: TRBV19; j_call: TRBJ1-5; cdr3_aa: ASSSGQGYGDQPQH
cdr3_length: 11; v_call: TRBV18; j_call: TRBJ2-1; cdr3_aa: ASSPAGYNEQF
cdr3_length: 11; v_call: TRBV27; j_call: TRBJ2-7; cdr3_aa: ASSRVVQGEQY
cdr3_length: 11; v_call: TRBV6-5; j_call: TRBJ2-3; cdr3_aa: ASFSGVTDTQY
cdr3_length: 11; v_call: TRBV5-4; j_call: TRBJ2-1; cdr3_aa: ASSLLQYNEQF
cdr3_length: 14; v_call: TRBV6-1; j_call: TRBJ2-3; cdr3_aa: ASSAGTSGRADTQY
cdr3_length: 14; v_call: TRBV27; j_call: TRBJ2-1; cdr3_aa: ASSGRDRRSYNEQF